The clone carrying this T cell receptor (beta chain) was recorded at least ten times. Its antigen is unidentified. V dropped 5 bases and J dropped 0 bases, with 15 bases sitting between them. This CDR3 spans 16 amino acids. Germline CDR1 and CDR2: MNHEY and SVGEGT. The data originate from a study of T cell repertoires in cytomegalovirus infection. Study details: CMV epitopes in the study were HLA-C-restricted (recently identified) and HLA-B-restricted (well studied). CMV infection plus the matching HLA type was flagged by public TCR beta signatures.

Each CDR3 protein is one row after TCRdb ran MiXCR on the reads. Of roughly 990,000 distinct CDR3 sequences listed, roughly 30% are singletons. Study-wide results and caveats: The ex vivo response showed dominance by HLA-C-restricted CMV-specific TCR beta clonotypes. There were carriers of CMV plus the relevant HLA, and cumulative public TCR beta family frequency identified them.

The V and J genes are TRBV6-2 or TRBV6-3 and TRBJ2-3; D uncertain. The TCR sequence derives from a human donor in good health (CMV status not recorded). Some clones in this sample may be carry-over from other donors' samples. Here the sequenced sample was cultured CD8+ T cells from PBMCs, taken from culture after CMV antigen stimulation. The CDR3 region is CASSRYGITSTDTQYF. The CDR3 DNA reads TGTGCCAGCAGTCGCTATGGGATCACTAGCACAGATACGCAGTATTTT.